This TCR beta chain was recovered during a study of blood T cell repertoires in COVID-19. Unmatched junction bases numbered 10, after V lost 6 bases and J lost 9 bases. From germline, CDR1 is MNHEY and CDR2 SVGAGI. CDR3 length: 14 amino acids. Measured with immunoSEQ multiplex PCR; TCRdb has only the in-frame clones, and not every one. The sample includes approximately 350,000 clones, 91% of them seen just once. The sample was peripheral blood. The J gene is TRBJ2-1, the V gene TRBV6-5, with 8 bases identical to TRBD1. This receptor was taken from a young woman who had recovered from COVID-19. CDR3 nucleotide sequence: TGTGCCAGCAGGGACAGGGCAAGGTACTTTGAGCAGTTCTTC. Amino acids: CASRDRARYFEQFF.